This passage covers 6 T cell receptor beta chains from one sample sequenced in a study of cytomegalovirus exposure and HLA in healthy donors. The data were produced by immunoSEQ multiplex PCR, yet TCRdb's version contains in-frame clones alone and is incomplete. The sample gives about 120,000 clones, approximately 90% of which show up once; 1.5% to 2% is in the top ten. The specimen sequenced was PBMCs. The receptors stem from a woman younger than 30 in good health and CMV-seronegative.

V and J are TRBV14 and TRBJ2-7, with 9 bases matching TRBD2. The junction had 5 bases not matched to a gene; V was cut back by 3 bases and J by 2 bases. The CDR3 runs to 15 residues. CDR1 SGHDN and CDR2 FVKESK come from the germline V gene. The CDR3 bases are TGTGCCAGCAGCCATACCGGGACTAGCCCCTACGAGCAGTACTTC. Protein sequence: CASSHTGTSPYEQYF.

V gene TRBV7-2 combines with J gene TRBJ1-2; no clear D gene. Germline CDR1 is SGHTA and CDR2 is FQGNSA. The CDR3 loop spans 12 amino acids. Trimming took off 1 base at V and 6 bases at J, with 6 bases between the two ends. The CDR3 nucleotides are TGTGCCAGCAGCTTAGGGTGGCATGGCTACACCTTC. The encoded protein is CASSLGWHGYTF. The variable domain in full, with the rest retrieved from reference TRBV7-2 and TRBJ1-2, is GAGVSQSPSNKVTEKGKDVELRCDPISGHTALYWYRQSLGQGLEFLIYFQGNSAPDKSGLPSDRFSAERTGGSVSTLTIQRTQQEDSAVYLCASSLGWHGYTFGSGTRLTVV.

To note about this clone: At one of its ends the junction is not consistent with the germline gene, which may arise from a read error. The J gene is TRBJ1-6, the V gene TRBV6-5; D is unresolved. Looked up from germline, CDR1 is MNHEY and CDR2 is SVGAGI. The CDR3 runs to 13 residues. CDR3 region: CASRRAYNSPLHF. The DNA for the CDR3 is TGTGCCAGCAGAAGAGCCTACAATTCACCCCTCCACTTT.

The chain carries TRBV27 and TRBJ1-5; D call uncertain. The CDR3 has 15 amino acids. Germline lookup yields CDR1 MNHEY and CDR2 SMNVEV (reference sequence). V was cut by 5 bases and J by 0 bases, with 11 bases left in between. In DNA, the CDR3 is TGTGCCAGCAGTCGCAGACAACCTAGCAATCAGCCCCAGCATTTT. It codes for CASSRRQPSNQPQHF.

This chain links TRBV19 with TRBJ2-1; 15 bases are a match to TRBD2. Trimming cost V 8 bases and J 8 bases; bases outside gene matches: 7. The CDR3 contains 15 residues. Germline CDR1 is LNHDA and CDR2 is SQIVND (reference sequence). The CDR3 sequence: CASGSGLAGGDEQFF. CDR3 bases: TGTGCCAGTGGAAGCGGACTAGCGGGAGGGGATGAGCAGTTCTTC.

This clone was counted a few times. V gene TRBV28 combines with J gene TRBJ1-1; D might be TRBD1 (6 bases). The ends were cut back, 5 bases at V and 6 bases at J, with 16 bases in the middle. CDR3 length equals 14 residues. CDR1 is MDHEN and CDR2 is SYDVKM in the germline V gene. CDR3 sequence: CASSEQGRRPEAFF. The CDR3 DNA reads TGTGCCAGCAGTGAACAGGGTCGACGGCCTGAAGCTTTCTTT.